This T cell receptor beta chain was sequenced during a study of blood T cell repertoires in COVID-19. About the research overall: Spain, Italy and the United States supplied samples that represented acute and convalescent COVID-19. Nucleic acid was either cDNA or gDNA, and it came from T cells, B-cell-depleted T cells, or PBMCs.

Cohort placement rested on clinical history that participants reported themselves. Donors in Cohort 3 who had recovered were those with two negative PCRs, healthcare professional clearance, or resolution of their symptoms. Clones were read by immunoSEQ multiplex PCR, and TCRdb kept only the in-frame ones, dropping some. The sample includes 200,000 to 250,000 clones, under 90% of them seen just once. There are 13 residues in the CDR3. Trimming shortened V by 5 bases and J by 6 bases, and 11 bases separated the two germline ends. Germline assignment: CDR1 SGHTA and CDR2 FQGTGA. The chain links TRBV7-3 to TRBJ1-5; D possibly corresponds to TRBD1 (6 bases). Sample: PBMCs or T cells enriched from blood (not recorded which). The sequence was obtained from a man aged 55-75 years who had recovered from COVID-19. For the CDR3, the DNA is TGTGCCAGCAGCACAGGGTATGGTCAGCCCCAGCATTTT. This sequence encodes CASSTGYGQPQHF.